This passage covers 32 T cell receptor beta chains from one sample sequenced in a study of technical replicates of blood from a few donors. The method was immunoSEQ multiplex PCR; TCRdb's version includes in-frame clones alone and lacks a portion of them. The sample yields under 50,000 clones, almost 97% seen once. The source material was T cells isolated from PBMCs. Receptors were obtained from a human donor in good health.

The rearrangement joins TRBV2 to TRBJ2-4, with D unresolved. Germline CDR1 reads SNHLY; CDR2 reads FYNNEI. V lost 8 bases to trimming and J lost 5 bases, with 16 bases between them. This CDR3 is built from 14 residues. DNA for the CDR3: TGTGCCAGCCTCAGTGGGCTACTCGAAAACATTCAGTACTTC. Residues: CASLSGLLENIQYF.

This clone was counted once. V is TRBV9 and J is TRBJ2-2; perhaps TRBD2 as D (6 bases). The CDR3 extends over 14 amino acids. CDR1 and CDR2 (germline): SGDLS, YYNGEE. V lost 2 bases and J 5 bases, leaving 10 bases between the germline ends. This CDR3 reads CASSVGGHTGELFF. CDR3 nucleotide sequence: TGTGCCAGCAGCGTCGGAGGGCATACCGGGGAGCTGTTTTTT.

The count of this clone is one. This chain uses TRBV6-6 with TRBJ2-3; D is perhaps TRBD1 (5 bases). The CDR3 loop spans 14 amino acids. The ends were cut back, 7 bases at V and 0 bases at J, with 11 bases in the middle. CDR1 and CDR2 from the germline V gene are MNHNY and SVGAGI (reference sequence). The CDR3 DNA follows: TGTGCCAGCATAGACAGCGCTAGCACAGATACGCAGTATTTT. Protein product: CASIDSASTDTQYF.

The V gene is TRBV29-1, the J gene TRBJ2-7; TRBD1 matches 7 bases. With V trimmed by 5 bases and J by 4 bases, 11 bases remained unmatched. Germline lookup yields CDR1 SQVTM and CDR2 ANQGSEA. This CDR3 region has 14 residues. CDR3 in amino acids: CSVLRGSPPYEQYF. The CDR3 coding sequence is TGCAGCGTTCTCAGGGGGTCCCCTCCTTACGAGCAGTACTTC.

The genes are TRBV11-2 and TRBJ2-7; maybe TRBD2 (7 bases). Trimming removed 5 bases at V and 3 bases at J, with 17 bases between. CDR1 is SGHAT, CDR2 FQNNGV, per germline. The CDR3 is 15 amino acids. The CDR3 reads CASSLLGLGGYEQYF. DNA of the CDR3: TGTGCCAGCAGCCTACTCGGACTAGGGGGCTACGAGCAGTACTTC.

The CDR3 DNA reads as TGTGCCAGCAGCTTGGATCCGGGACAGTCTGAAAAACTGTTTTTT. As protein: CASSLDPGQSEKLFF. This chain joins TRBV5-4 and TRBJ1-4, with 7 bases fitting TRBD1. In germline, CDR1 is SGHNT, CDR2 YYREEE (reference sequence). V lost 0 bases, J lost 7 bases, and 6 bases stayed unmatched. This CDR3 has 15 amino acids.

This clone was recorded only once. The rearrangement joins TRBV5-1 to TRBJ2-5; D perhaps matches TRBD2 (5 bases). V lost 1 base to trimming and J lost 2 bases, with 18 bases between them. The germline V gene encodes CDR1 SGHRS and CDR2 YFSETQ. CDR3 length: 17 residues. CDR3 nucleotides: TGCGCCAGCAGCTTGTATTTCACTAGGACCTTGCAAGAGACCCAGTACTTC. This sequence encodes CASSLYFTRTLQETQYF.

The chain recombines TRBV5-5 with TRBJ1-1; maybe TRBD1 (6 bases). Germline CDR1 is SGHKS and CDR2 is YYEKEE (reference sequence). V shed 4 bases and J shed 7 bases, with 11 bases lying between them. CDR3 length equals 12 residues. The CDR3 nucleotides are TGTGCCAGCAGCGGGACGGACAGTGAAGCTTTCTTT. Protein: CASSGTDSEAFF.

The chain has TRBV6-5 and TRBJ2-4; 7 positions match TRBD1. This CDR3 region has 13 residues. Germline CDR1 is MNHEY and CDR2 is SVGAGI. V trimming: 6 bases; J trimming: 7 bases; junction bases outside the gene matches: 6. The DNA for the CDR3 is TGTGCCAGCAGCGAGACAGGGTTCAACATTCAGTACTTC. Translating gives CASSETGFNIQYF.

V usage is TRBV25-1 and J usage is TRBJ2-7; 10 nucleotides align to TRBD1. CDR3 length equals 13 residues. The junction had 5 bases not matched to a gene; V was cut back by 9 bases and J by 3 bases. CDR1 is MGHDK, CDR2 SYGVNS, per germline. The CDR3 spells CASSGTGVYEQYF. The DNA for the CDR3 is TGTGCCAGTAGCGGGACAGGGGTCTACGAGCAGTACTTC.

The genes are TRBV19 and TRBJ1-1, with 12 bases aligning to TRBD1. The CDR3 runs 15 residues. With 9 bases clipped from V and 3 bases from J, the junction kept 8 bases outside the gene matches. From germline, CDR1 is LNHDA and CDR2 SQIVND (reference sequence). CDR3 coding DNA: TGTGCCAGCACCCCCGGGACAGGGGGCTACACTGAAGCTTTCTTT. Translating it yields CASTPGTGGYTEAFF.

This chain uses TRBV30 with TRBJ2-5; 7 bases are a match to TRBD2. V was clipped by 3 bases and J by 4 bases; unmatched bases: 5. Per germline, CDR1 GTSNPN and CDR2 SVGIG (reference sequence). This CDR3 has 13 amino acids. Here the CDR3 DNA reads TGTGCCTGGAGAGGGCGGGGGTTAGAGACCCAGTACTTC. This encodes CAWRGRGLETQYF.

This clone has just one count. CDR3 amino acids: CASSPIPRGPYEQYF. The CDR3 DNA is TGTGCCAGCAGCCCAATACCCCGGGGTCCCTACGAGCAGTACTTC. The chain combines TRBV11-2 with TRBJ2-7; tentative D call: TRBD2 (5 bases). CDR1 and CDR2 (germline): SGHAT, FQNNGV. V lost 5 bases and J lost 2, with 16 bases in between. The CDR3 runs 15 residues.

This rearrangement joins TRBV23-1 to TRBJ2-7, with 7 bases that match TRBD2. TRBV23-1 is an ORF, with its function uncertain. The CDR3 has 13 residues. Trimming took 7 bases from V and 2 from J; bases not matched to a gene: 5. CDR3 nucleotides: TGCGCCAGCAAACGGGGGGTAACCTACGAGCAGTACTTC. Encoded protein: CASKRGVTYEQYF.

Here the CDR3 reads CASTGTRDTEAFF. The DNA of the CDR3 is TGTGCCAGCACCGGGACAAGAGACACTGAAGCTTTCTTT. V is TRBV6-5 and J is TRBJ1-1; maybe TRBD1 (6 bases). CDR3 length equals 13 residues. V was trimmed by 7 bases and J by 3 bases, leaving 12 bases between them. The V gene's germline CDR1 is MNHEY and CDR2 SVGAGI.

This chain's CDR3 is CACPLAVSSTDTQYF. CDR3 sequence (DNA): TGTGCCTGTCCACTAGCGGTTTCTAGCACAGATACGCAGTATTTT. The chain combines TRBV7-9 with TRBJ2-3; 8 nucleotides align to TRBD2. The CDR3 runs to 15 residues. Per germline, CDR1 SEHNR and CDR2 FQNEAQ (reference sequence). The junction had 10 bases not matched to a gene; V was cut back by 11 bases and J by 0 bases.

This clone has a single count. The chain is built from TRBV19 and TRBJ2-3; 8 bases fit TRBD1. CDR3 size: 17 residues. Trimming at V came to 5 bases and at J to 10 bases, leaving 20 bases not matched to a gene. CDR1 and CDR2 (germline): LNHDA, SQIVND (reference sequence). Here the CDR3 reads CASSLPSDRGSPWAQYF. CDR3 in DNA: TGTGCCAGTAGTTTACCTAGCGACAGGGGATCGCCATGGGCGCAGTATTTT.

This chain connects TRBV9 to TRBJ2-3, with TRBD1 as a possible D gene (8 bases). V lost 4 bases to trimming and J lost 0 bases, with 15 bases between them. The V gene's germline CDR1 is SGDLS and CDR2 YYNGEE. The CDR3 covers 16 residues. Here the CDR3 DNA reads TGTGCCAGCAGCACAGGGGGAGGGGGGAGCACAGATACGCAGTATTTT. Encoded protein: CASSTGGGGSTDTQYF.

The V gene is TRBV2, the J gene TRBJ2-1; 11 nucleotides align to TRBD2. Germline CDR1 is SNHLY and CDR2 is FYNNEI. This CDR3 comprises 15 residues. Trimming removed 6 bases from V and 7 bases from J; junction bases left unmatched: 8. In DNA form, the CDR3 reads TGTGCCAGCAGGACGAAACTAGCGGGAGTAAATGAGCAGTTCTTC. Translating gives CASRTKLAGVNEQFF. The whole variable domain, filled in from reference TRBV2 and TRBJ2-1, reads EPEVTQTPSHQVTQMGQEVILRCVPISNHLYFYWYRQILGQKVEFLVSFYNNEISEKSEIFDDQFSVERPDGSNFTLKIRSTKLEDSAMYFCASRTKLAGVNEQFFGPGTRLTVL.

The chain is built from TRBV4-1 and TRBJ2-3; 8 positions agree with TRBD2. Germline V gives CDR1 MGHRA, CDR2 YSYEKL. CDR3 length: 16 amino acids. Trimming at V came to 0 bases and at J to 3 bases, leaving 5 bases not matched to a gene. The CDR3 region is CASSQETAGETDTQYF. CDR3 in DNA: TGCGCCAGCAGCCAAGAGACAGCGGGAGAAACAGATACGCAGTATTTT.

This clone was picked up one time. CDR3 protein: CASFRVPNGYTF. The CDR3 coding sequence is TGTGCCAGCTTTAGAGTTCCTAATGGCTACACCTTC. V and J are TRBV27 and TRBJ1-2; no clear D gene. The V gene's germline CDR1 is MNHEY and CDR2 SMNVEV (reference sequence). This CDR3 spans 12 amino acids. With 8 bases removed from V and 6 bases from J, the gap between germline ends came to 13 bases.

This sequence joins TRBV19 and TRBJ1-1; D gene unclear. The CDR3 sequence is 13 residues long. The V gene lost 3 bases and the J gene lost 3 bases, with 8 bases spanning the gap. Germline lookup yields CDR1 LNHDA and CDR2 SQIVND (reference sequence). In DNA form, the CDR3 reads TGTGCCAGTAGTATGTACGGGGACACTGAAGCTTTCTTT. Protein sequence: CASSMYGDTEAFF.

The chain joins TRBV4-2 to TRBJ1-1; weak D call: TRBD1 (5 bases). Trimming left V 0 bases short and J 10 bases short, with 18 bases between. Germline V lookup: CDR1 LGHNA, CDR2 YNFKEQ. This CDR3 region has 15 residues. The CDR3 DNA follows: TGTGCCAGCAGCCAAGACGAGGCTGGGAAGGGGCGAGCTTTCTTT. Amino acids: CASSQDEAGKGRAFF.

The chain employs TRBV28 and TRBJ2-2; D perhaps matches TRBD2 (6 bases). Trimming shortened V by 11 bases and J by 3 bases, and 16 bases separated the two germline ends. The CDR3 has 14 residues. The V gene's germline CDR1 is MDHEN and CDR2 SYDVKM. The CDR3 spells CAALTSTYTGELFF. As DNA, the CDR3 is TGTGCCGCACTTACTAGCACGTACACCGGGGAGCTGTTTTTT.

The J gene is TRBJ1-2, the V gene TRBV29-1; D might be TRBD1 (5 bases). The CDR3 runs 15 residues. Germline loops: CDR1 SQVTM, CDR2 ANQGSEA. V was cut by 0 bases and J by 4 bases, with 15 bases left in between. The CDR3 here is CSVEEFKGDFYGYTF. Here the CDR3 DNA reads TGCAGCGTTGAAGAATTTAAAGGGGACTTCTATGGCTACACCTTC.

The CDR3 bases are TGTGCCAGCAGCTTAGTGGCCGGGGCTGAAGCTTTCTTT. It yields the protein CASSLVAGAEAFF. This chain uses TRBV7-9 with TRBJ1-1; D is undetermined. The CDR3 is made up of 13 amino acids. Looked up from germline, CDR1 is SEHNR and CDR2 is FQNEAQ (reference sequence). Trimming left V 1 base short and J 6 bases short, with 9 bases between.

CDR3 region: CASISEYEDFEAFF. The CDR3 DNA reads as TGTGCCAGTATAAGCGAGTATGAGGACTTTGAAGCTTTCTTT. This rearrangement joins TRBV19 to TRBJ1-1, with no clear D. V was pared by 7 bases and J by 7 bases, with 19 bases between. This CDR3 comprises 14 residues. Germline CDR1 LNHDA, CDR2 SQIVND (reference sequence).

V is TRBV5-1 and J is TRBJ1-1, with D uncertain. The CDR3 loop spans 13 amino acids. Trimming took 2 bases from V and 7 from J, leaving 12 bases between them. Germline CDR1 is SGHRS and CDR2 is YFSETQ. The CDR3 reads CASSFRGGSEAFF. CDR3 nucleotides: TGCGCCAGCAGCTTCCGGGGAGGTAGTGAAGCTTTCTTT. Full variable domain (outside the CDR3, taken from reference TRBV5-1 and TRBJ1-1): KAGVTQTPRYLIKTRGQQVTLSCSPISGHRSVSWYQQTPGQGLQFLFEYFSETQRNKGNFPGRFSGRQFSNSRSEMNVSTLELGDSALYLCASSFRGGSEAFFGQGTRLTVV.

The chain uses TRBV7-2 and TRBJ2-2; possibly TRBD2 for D (6 bases). CDR3 length equals 15 residues. Per germline, CDR1 SGHTA and CDR2 FQGNSA. V was shortened by 5 bases and J by 5 bases, with 15 bases between the two germline ends. The CDR3 sequence: CASSLDSGVTGELFF. DNA for the CDR3: TGTGCCAGCAGCCTCGACTCGGGAGTGACCGGGGAGCTGTTTTTT.

The rearrangement uses TRBV9 and TRBJ2-7, with TRBD2 matching over 9 bases. Germline loops: CDR1 SGDLS, CDR2 YYNGEE. The CDR3 covers 15 residues. Trimming cost V 3 bases and J 7 bases; bases outside gene matches: 11. The CDR3 nucleotides read TGTGCCAGCAGCGGCCCCGGGACTAGCCCACGGGAGCAGTACTTC. Amino acids: CASSGPGTSPREQYF. Variable domain in full (rest from reference TRBV9 and TRBJ2-7): DSGVTQTPKHLITATGQRVTLRCSPRSGDLSVYWYQQSLDQGLQFLIQYYNGEERAKGNILERFSAQQFPDLHSELNLSSLELGDSALYFCASSGPGTSPREQYFGPGTRLTVT.

The chain employs TRBV6-5 and TRBJ2-7, with D perhaps TRBD1 (5 bases). The germline CDR1 and CDR2 sequences are MNHEY and SVGAGI. The CDR3 spans 14 residues. The V end was cut by 7 bases, the J end by 0 bases, with 13 bases between. The CDR3 region is CASTVTGSSYEQYF. The CDR3 DNA is TGTGCCAGCACCGTTACAGGTTCCTCCTACGAGCAGTACTTC.

The V and J genes are TRBV4-2 and TRBJ1-3, with D tentatively TRBD1 (6 bases). Germline values: CDR1 LGHNA, CDR2 YNFKEQ. Between the trimmed V and J ends, which lost 1 base and 4 bases, there was a span of 11 bases. The CDR3 is 15 residues long. The CDR3 protein is CASSQVTGSGNTIYF. In DNA form, the CDR3 reads TGTGCCAGCAGCCAAGTTACAGGGAGCGGAAACACCATATATTTT.